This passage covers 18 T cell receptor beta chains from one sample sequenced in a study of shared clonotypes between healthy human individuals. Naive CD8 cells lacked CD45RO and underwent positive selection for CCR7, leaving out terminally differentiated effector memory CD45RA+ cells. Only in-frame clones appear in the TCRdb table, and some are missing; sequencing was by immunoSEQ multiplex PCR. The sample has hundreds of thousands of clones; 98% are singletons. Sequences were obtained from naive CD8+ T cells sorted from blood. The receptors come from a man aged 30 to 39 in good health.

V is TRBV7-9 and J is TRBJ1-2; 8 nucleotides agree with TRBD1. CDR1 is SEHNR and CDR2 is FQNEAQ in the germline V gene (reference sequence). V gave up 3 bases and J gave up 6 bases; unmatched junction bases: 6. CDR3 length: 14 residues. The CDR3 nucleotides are TGTGCCAGCAGCTTGGCGGGACAGGTGCATGGCTACACCTTC. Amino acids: CASSLAGQVHGYTF.

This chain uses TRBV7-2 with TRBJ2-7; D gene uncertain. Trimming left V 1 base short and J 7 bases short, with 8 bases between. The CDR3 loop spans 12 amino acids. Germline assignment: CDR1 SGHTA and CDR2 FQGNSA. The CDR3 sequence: CASSLGAREQYF. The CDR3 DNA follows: TGTGCCAGCAGCTTAGGTGCGAGGGAGCAGTACTTC.

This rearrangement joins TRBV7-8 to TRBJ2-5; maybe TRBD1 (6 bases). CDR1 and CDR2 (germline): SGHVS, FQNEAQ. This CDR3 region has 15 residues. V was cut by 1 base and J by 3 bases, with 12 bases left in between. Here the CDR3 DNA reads TGTGCCAGCAGCTTAGTCTTGACAGGAGAAGAGACCCAGTACTTC. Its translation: CASSLVLTGEETQYF.

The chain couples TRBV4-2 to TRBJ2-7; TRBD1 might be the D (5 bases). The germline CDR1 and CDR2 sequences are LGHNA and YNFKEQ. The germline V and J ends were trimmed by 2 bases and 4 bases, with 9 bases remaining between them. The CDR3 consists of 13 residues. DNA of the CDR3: TGTGCCAGCAGCCAACGATCAGGGTACGAGCAGTACTTC. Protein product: CASSQRSGYEQYF.

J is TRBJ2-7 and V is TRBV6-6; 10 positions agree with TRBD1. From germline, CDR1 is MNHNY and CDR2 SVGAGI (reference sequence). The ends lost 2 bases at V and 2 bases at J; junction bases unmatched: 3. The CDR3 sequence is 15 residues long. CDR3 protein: CASSYGDRGAYEQYF. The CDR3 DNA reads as TGTGCCAGCAGTTACGGGGACAGGGGAGCCTACGAGCAGTACTTC.

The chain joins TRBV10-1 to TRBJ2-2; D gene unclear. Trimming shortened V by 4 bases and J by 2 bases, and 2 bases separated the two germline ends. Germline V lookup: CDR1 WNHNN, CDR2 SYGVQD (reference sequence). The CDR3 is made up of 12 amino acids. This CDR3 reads CASSGNTGELFF. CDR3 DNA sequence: TGCGCCAGCAGTGGTAACACCGGGGAGCTGTTTTTT.

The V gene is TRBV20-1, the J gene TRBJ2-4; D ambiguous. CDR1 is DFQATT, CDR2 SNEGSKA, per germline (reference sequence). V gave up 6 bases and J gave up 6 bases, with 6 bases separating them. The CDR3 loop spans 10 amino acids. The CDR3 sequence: CSAKPNIQYF. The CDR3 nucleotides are TGCAGTGCCAAACCAAACATTCAGTACTTC.

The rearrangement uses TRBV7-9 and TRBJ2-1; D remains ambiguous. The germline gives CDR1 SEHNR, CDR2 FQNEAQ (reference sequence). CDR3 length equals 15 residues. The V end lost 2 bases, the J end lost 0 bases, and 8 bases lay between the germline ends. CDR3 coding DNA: TGTGCCAGCAGCTTACCAGCCAGCTCCTACAATGAGCAGTTCTTC. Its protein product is CASSLPASSYNEQFF.

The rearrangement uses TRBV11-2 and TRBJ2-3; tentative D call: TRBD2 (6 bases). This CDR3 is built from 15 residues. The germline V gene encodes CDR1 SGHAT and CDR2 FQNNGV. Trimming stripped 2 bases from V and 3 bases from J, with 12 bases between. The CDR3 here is CASSLFGRGTDTQYF. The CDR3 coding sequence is TGTGCCAGCAGCTTATTCGGACGGGGGACAGATACGCAGTATTTT.

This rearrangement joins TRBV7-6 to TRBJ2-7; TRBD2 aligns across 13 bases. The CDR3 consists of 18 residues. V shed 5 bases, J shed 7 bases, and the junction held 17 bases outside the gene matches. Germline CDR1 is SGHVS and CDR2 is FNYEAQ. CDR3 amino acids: CASSHWALTSGRSQEQYF. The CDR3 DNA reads TGTGCCAGCAGCCATTGGGCCCTGACTAGCGGGAGGTCGCAAGAGCAGTACTTC.

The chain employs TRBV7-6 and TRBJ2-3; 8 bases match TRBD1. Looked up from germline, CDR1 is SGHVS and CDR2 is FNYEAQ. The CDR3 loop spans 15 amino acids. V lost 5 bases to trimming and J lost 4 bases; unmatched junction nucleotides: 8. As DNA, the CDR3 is TGTGCCAGCAGCCCGCGGACAGGGCTCGCAGATACGCAGTATTTT. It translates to CASSPRTGLADTQYF.

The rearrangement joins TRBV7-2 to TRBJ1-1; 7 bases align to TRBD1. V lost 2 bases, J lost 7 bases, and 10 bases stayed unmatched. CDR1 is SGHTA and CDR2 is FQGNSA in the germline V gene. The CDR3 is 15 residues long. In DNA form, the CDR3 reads TGTGCCAGCAGCTTAAGTCTTGGACAGGCGCTTGAAGCTTTCTTT. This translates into CASSLSLGQALEAFF.

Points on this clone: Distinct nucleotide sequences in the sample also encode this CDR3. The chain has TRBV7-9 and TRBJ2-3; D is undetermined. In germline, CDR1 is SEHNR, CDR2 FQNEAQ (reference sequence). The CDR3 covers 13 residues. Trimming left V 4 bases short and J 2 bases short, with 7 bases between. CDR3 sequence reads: CASSSPSTDTQYF. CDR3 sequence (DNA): TGTGCCAGCAGCTCCCCGTCCACAGATACGCAGTATTTT.

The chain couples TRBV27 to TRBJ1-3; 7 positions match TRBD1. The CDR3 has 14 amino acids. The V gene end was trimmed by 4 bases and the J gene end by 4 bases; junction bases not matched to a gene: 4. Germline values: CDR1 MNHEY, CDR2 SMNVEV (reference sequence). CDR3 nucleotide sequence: TGTGCCAGCAGTTACAGGGGTTTGGGAAACACCATATATTTT. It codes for CASSYRGLGNTIYF.

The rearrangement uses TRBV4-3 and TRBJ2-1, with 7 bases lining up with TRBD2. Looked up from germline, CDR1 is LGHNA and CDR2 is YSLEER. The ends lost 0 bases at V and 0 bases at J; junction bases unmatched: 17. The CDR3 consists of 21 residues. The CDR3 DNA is TGCGCCAGCAGCCAAGATTGGTCGGGCGGGAGAGGGATAAGCTCCTACAATGAGCAGTTCTTC. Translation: CASSQDWSGGRGISSYNEQFF.

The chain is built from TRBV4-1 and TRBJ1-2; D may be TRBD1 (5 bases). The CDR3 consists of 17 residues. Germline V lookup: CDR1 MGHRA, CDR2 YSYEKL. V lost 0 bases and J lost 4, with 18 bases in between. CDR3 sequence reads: CASSQEPQPGGGYGYTF. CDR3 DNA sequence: TGCGCCAGCAGCCAAGAGCCCCAGCCCGGGGGTGGCTATGGCTACACCTTC.

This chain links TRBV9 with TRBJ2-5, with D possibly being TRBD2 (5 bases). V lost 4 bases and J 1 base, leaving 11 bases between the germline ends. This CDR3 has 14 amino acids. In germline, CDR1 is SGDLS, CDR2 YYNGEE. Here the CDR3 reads CASSSRGSQETQYF. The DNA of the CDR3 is TGTGCCAGCAGCTCCCGGGGATCCCAAGAGACCCAGTACTTC.

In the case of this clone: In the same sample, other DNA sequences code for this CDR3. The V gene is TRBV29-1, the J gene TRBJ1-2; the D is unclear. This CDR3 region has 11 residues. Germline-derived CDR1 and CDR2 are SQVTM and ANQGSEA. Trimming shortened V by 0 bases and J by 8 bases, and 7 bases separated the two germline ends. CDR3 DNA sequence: TGCAGCGTTGAAGAAAGGCGCGGCTACACCTTC. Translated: CSVEERRGYTF.